A selection of T cell receptor beta chains follows, all from one sample in a study of response to subunit inactivated influenza vaccine. Via MiXCR, TCRdb re-called the RT-PCR reads, giving one row per CDR3 protein. Of about 530,000 distinct CDR3 sequences in the sample, 10% to 15% were seen once. The material sequenced was PBMCs from blood, taken more than 35 days after vaccination. The source is a man between 45 and 60 years old who received an inactivated influenza vaccine. CDR3s include the opening cysteine and the closing phenylalanine or tryptophan. Fields, in order: V gene, CDR3 length, clone size, D gene, J gene, CDR3 protein, CDR3 DNA. The D gene is left open where the match is weak. Some rows have no size entry. The others give once, few or many, or a class for an expanded clone.

v_call: TRBV15; cdr3_length: 16; clone_size: NA; d_call: TRBD1; j_call: TRBJ2-1; cdr3_aa: CATSRGDRVAYNEQFF; cdr3_nt: TGTGCCACCAGCAGAGGTGACAGGGTAGCCTACAATGAGCAGTTCTTC
v_call: TRBV5-4; cdr3_length: 11; clone_size: NA; d_call: NA; j_call: TRBJ2-7; cdr3_aa: CASRADREQYF; cdr3_nt: TGTGCCAGCAGAGCCGACAGGGAGCAGTACTTC
v_call: TRBV20-1; cdr3_length: 12; clone_size: NA; d_call: NA; j_call: TRBJ2-7; cdr3_aa: CSANDGLYEQYF; cdr3_nt: TGCAGTGCTAACGATGGGTTGTACGAGCAGTACTTC
v_call: TRBV10-3; cdr3_length: 13; clone_size: NA; d_call: NA; j_call: TRBJ1-1; cdr3_aa: CAISDGSNTEAFF; cdr3_nt: TGTGCCATCAGTGACGGCAGTAACACTGAAGCTTTCTTT
v_call: TRBV12-3/TRBV12-4; cdr3_length: 12; clone_size: NA; d_call: NA; j_call: TRBJ1-3; cdr3_aa: CASSNIRNTIYF; cdr3_nt: TGTGCCAGCAGCAACATAAGAAACACCATATATTTT
v_call: TRBV20-1; cdr3_length: 14; clone_size: NA; d_call: NA; j_call: TRBJ1-2; cdr3_aa: CSARRDSSTDGYTF; cdr3_nt: TGCAGTGCTAGACGGGACTCTAGCACGGATGGCTACACCTTC
v_call: TRBV4-1; cdr3_length: 15; clone_size: few; d_call: TRBD2; j_call: TRBJ2-5; cdr3_aa: CASSQGTSGGETQYF; cdr3_nt: TGCGCCAGCAGCCAGGGAACTAGCGGGGGAGAGACCCAGTACTTC
v_call: TRBV12-3/TRBV12-4; cdr3_length: 12; clone_size: many; d_call: NA; j_call: TRBJ2-7; cdr3_aa: CASSLKGLEQYF; cdr3_nt: TGTGCCAGCAGTTTAAAAGGGCTCGAGCAGTACTTC
v_call: TRBV2; cdr3_length: 13; clone_size: many; d_call: NA; j_call: TRBJ1-1; cdr3_aa: CASRVPENTEAFF; cdr3_nt: TGTGCCAGCAGGGTCCCTGAGAACACTGAAGCTTTCTTT
v_call: TRBV11-2; cdr3_length: 14; clone_size: NA; d_call: NA; j_call: TRBJ2-6; cdr3_aa: CASSWVSGANVLTF; cdr3_nt: TGTGCCAGCAGCTGGGTCTCTGGGGCCAACGTCCTGACTTTC
v_call: TRBV18; cdr3_length: 16; clone_size: NA; d_call: NA; j_call: TRBJ2-7; cdr3_aa: CASSPESGHRAYEQYF; cdr3_nt: TGTGCCAGCTCACCCGAATCGGGGCATAGGGCCTACGAGCAGTACTTC
v_call: TRBV5-1; cdr3_length: 17; clone_size: few; d_call: NA; j_call: TRBJ1-1; cdr3_aa: CASSLEYGATANTEAFF; cdr3_nt: TGCGCCAGCAGCTTGGAGTATGGTGCGACGGCGAACACTGAAGCTTTCTTT
v_call: TRBV5-1; cdr3_length: 15; clone_size: few; d_call: TRBD1; j_call: TRBJ2-7; cdr3_aa: CASSHFDREIHEQYF; cdr3_nt: TGCGCCAGCAGCCATTTCGACAGGGAGATTCACGAGCAGTACTTC
v_call: TRBV7-2; cdr3_length: 14; clone_size: few; d_call: NA; j_call: TRBJ1-2; cdr3_aa: CASSLGFAGGGYTF; cdr3_nt: TGTGCCAGCAGCTTAGGGTTTGCGGGGGGCGGCTACACCTTC
v_call: TRBV20-1; cdr3_length: 14; clone_size: few; d_call: TRBD1; j_call: TRBJ2-2; cdr3_aa: CSARDSQGIGELFF; cdr3_nt: TGCAGTGCTAGAGATTCACAGGGGATCGGGGAGCTGTTTTTT
v_call: TRBV20-1; cdr3_length: 12; clone_size: NA; d_call: TRBD1; j_call: TRBJ2-7; cdr3_aa: CSVSPGGGEQYF; cdr3_nt: TGCAGTGTCAGCCCAGGGGGCGGGGAGCAGTACTTC
v_call: TRBV7-2; cdr3_length: 16; clone_size: few; d_call: TRBD1; j_call: TRBJ2-7; cdr3_aa: CASSLYSGTGHQEQYF; cdr3_nt: TGTGCCAGCAGCTTATATTCTGGGACAGGGCATCAAGAGCAGTACTTC
v_call: TRBV12-3/TRBV12-4; cdr3_length: 11; clone_size: many; d_call: NA; j_call: TRBJ2-7; cdr3_aa: CASSLGLALTF; cdr3_nt: TGTGCCAGCAGTTTGGGGCTAGCGTTAACCTTC
v_call: TRBV7-2; cdr3_length: 16; clone_size: NA; d_call: NA; j_call: TRBJ1-5; cdr3_aa: CASSLTGFLDNQPQHF; cdr3_nt: TGTGCCAGCAGCTTAACAGGGTTTTTGGACAATCAGCCCCAGCATTTT
v_call: TRBV20-1; cdr3_length: 15; clone_size: NA; d_call: TRBD2; j_call: TRBJ2-3; cdr3_aa: CSAFRLAGSTDTQYF; cdr3_nt: TGCAGTGCTTTCCGACTAGCGGGCAGCACAGATACGCAGTATTTT
v_call: TRBV5-1; cdr3_length: 14; clone_size: NA; d_call: NA; j_call: TRBJ1-1; cdr3_aa: CASSLEQRYTEAFF; cdr3_nt: TGCGCCAGCAGCTTGGAACAGAGATACACTGAAGCTTTCTTT
v_call: TRBV12-3/TRBV12-4; cdr3_length: 13; clone_size: NA; d_call: NA; j_call: TRBJ1-2; cdr3_aa: CASSPREVGGYTF; cdr3_nt: TGTGCCAGCAGTCCGAGGGAGGTGGGGGGCTACACCTTC
v_call: TRBV20-1; cdr3_length: 13; clone_size: few; d_call: NA; j_call: TRBJ1-5; cdr3_aa: CSARRTLNQPQHF; cdr3_nt: TGCAGTGCTAGAAGAACACTGAATCAGCCCCAGCATTTT
v_call: TRBV5-1; cdr3_length: 16; clone_size: few; d_call: TRBD1; j_call: TRBJ2-7; cdr3_aa: CASSLAPGTGGYEQYF; cdr3_nt: TGCGCCAGCAGCTTGGCCCCCGGGACAGGGGGCTACGAGCAGTACTTC
v_call: TRBV5-8; cdr3_length: 16; clone_size: NA; d_call: NA; j_call: TRBJ1-1; cdr3_aa: CASNDRGRLRNTEAFF; cdr3_nt: TGTGCCAGCAACGACCGGGGAAGACTGAGAAACACTGAAGCTTTCTTT
v_call: TRBV4-3; cdr3_length: 15; clone_size: many; d_call: NA; j_call: TRBJ2-7; cdr3_aa: CASSQGTRAADEQYF; cdr3_nt: TGCGCCAGCAGCCAGGGGACCAGAGCGGCTGACGAGCAGTACTTC
v_call: TRBV6-1; cdr3_length: 15; clone_size: NA; d_call: TRBD1; j_call: TRBJ2-7; cdr3_aa: CASSPIDRGPYKQYF; cdr3_nt: TGTGCCAGCAGCCCTATAGACAGGGGGCCCTACAAGCAGTACTTC
v_call: TRBV28; cdr3_length: 19; clone_size: NA; d_call: NA; j_call: TRBJ1-5; cdr3_aa: CASSFGLPRSGIRNQPQHF; cdr3_nt: TGTGCCAGCAGTTTTGGGCTCCCCCGGTCTGGCATCCGCAATCAGCCCCAGCATTTT
v_call: TRBV20-1; cdr3_length: 14; clone_size: NA; d_call: TRBD2; j_call: TRBJ2-1; cdr3_aa: CSAVSGGPHNEQFF; cdr3_nt: TGCAGTGCTGTTAGCGGGGGACCGCACAATGAGCAGTTCTTC
v_call: TRBV5-1; cdr3_length: 15; clone_size: NA; d_call: NA; j_call: TRBJ1-4; cdr3_aa: CASTDYRDAGEKLFF; cdr3_nt: TGCGCCAGCACCGACTACCGGGACGCGGGGGAAAAACTGTTTTTT
v_call: TRBV29-1; cdr3_length: 15; clone_size: many; d_call: NA; j_call: TRBJ1-5; cdr3_aa: CSVIPQGQGNQPQHF; cdr3_nt: TGCAGCGTTATCCCCCAGGGGCAAGGCAATCAGCCCCAGCATTTT
v_call: TRBV20-1; cdr3_length: 14; clone_size: NA; d_call: TRBD2; j_call: TRBJ2-1; cdr3_aa: CSAPPRGSVNEQFF; cdr3_nt: TGCAGTGCCCCCCCGCGCGGGAGCGTCAATGAGCAGTTCTTC
v_call: TRBV7-2; cdr3_length: 15; clone_size: NA; d_call: TRBD2; j_call: TRBJ2-5; cdr3_aa: CASRGPSGGGETQYF; cdr3_nt: TGTGCCAGCAGGGGACCTAGCGGGGGGGGAGAGACCCAGTACTTC
v_call: TRBV4-2; cdr3_length: 16; clone_size: NA; d_call: NA; j_call: TRBJ2-7; cdr3_aa: CASSQERTGEPYEQYF; cdr3_nt: TGTGCCAGCAGCCAAGAGCGTACCGGGGAACCCTACGAGCAGTACTTC
v_call: TRBV7-2; cdr3_length: 12; clone_size: NA; d_call: NA; j_call: TRBJ2-5; cdr3_aa: CARLAYPETQYF; cdr3_nt: TGTGCCAGATTAGCGTACCCAGAGACCCAGTACTTC
v_call: TRBV27; cdr3_length: 15; clone_size: NA; d_call: NA; j_call: TRBJ1-5; cdr3_aa: CASSPFFPSNQPQHF; cdr3_nt: TGTGCCAGCAGCCCGTTTTTCCCAAGCAATCAGCCCCAGCATTTT
v_call: TRBV7-3; cdr3_length: 13; clone_size: few; d_call: NA; j_call: TRBJ2-3; cdr3_aa: CASSPSREDTQYF; cdr3_nt: TGTGCCAGCAGCCCCTCTAGGGAGGATACGCAGTATTTT
v_call: TRBV3-1; cdr3_length: 14; clone_size: NA; d_call: NA; j_call: TRBJ2-3; cdr3_aa: CASSQAASGDTQYF; cdr3_nt: TGTGCCAGCAGCCAAGCGGCTAGTGGGGATACGCAGTATTTT
v_call: TRBV20-1; cdr3_length: 12; clone_size: few; d_call: TRBD1; j_call: TRBJ2-1; cdr3_aa: CSAGDRVDEQFF; cdr3_nt: TGCAGTGCCGGGGACAGGGTGGACGAGCAGTTCTTC
v_call: TRBV10-3; cdr3_length: 11; clone_size: many; d_call: TRBD2; j_call: TRBJ2-3; cdr3_aa: CAIGRADTQYF; cdr3_nt: TGTGCCATCGGGAGGGCAGATACGCAGTATTTT
v_call: TRBV6-1; cdr3_length: 15; clone_size: few; d_call: TRBD2; j_call: TRBJ2-7; cdr3_aa: CASRVNREGHLGQYF; cdr3_nt: TGTGCCAGCAGGGTGAACCGGGAGGGCCATTTAGGGCAGTACTTC
v_call: TRBV20-1; cdr3_length: 16; clone_size: few; d_call: TRBD2; j_call: TRBJ2-7; cdr3_aa: CCARDIASSGGYEQYF; cdr3_nt: TGCTGTGCTAGAGATATTGCCTCTAGCGGTGGCTACGAGCAGTACTTC
v_call: TRBV20-1; cdr3_length: 15; clone_size: NA; d_call: NA; j_call: TRBJ2-7; cdr3_aa: CSALQRPATKYEQYF; cdr3_nt: TGCAGTGCACTTCAAAGACCAGCAACCAAATACGAGCAGTACTTC
v_call: TRBV5-5; cdr3_length: 15; clone_size: NA; d_call: NA; j_call: TRBJ2-7; cdr3_aa: CASSLGGGGAYEQYF; cdr3_nt: TGTGCCAGCAGCTTGGGAGGAGGGGGAGCCTACGAGCAGTACTTC
v_call: TRBV12-3/TRBV12-4; cdr3_length: 16; clone_size: few; d_call: NA; j_call: TRBJ2-5; cdr3_aa: CASSRGDRAGGETQYF; cdr3_nt: TGTGCCAGCAGTAGGGGAGACAGGGCGGGAGGAGAGACCCAGTACTTC
v_call: TRBV20-1; cdr3_length: 15; clone_size: NA; d_call: TRBD1; j_call: TRBJ1-5; cdr3_aa: CSARPTGGSNQPQHF; cdr3_nt: TGCAGTGCTAGGCCCACAGGGGGGAGCAATCAGCCCCAGCATTTT
v_call: TRBV7-9; cdr3_length: 17; clone_size: NA; d_call: NA; j_call: TRBJ2-1; cdr3_aa: CASSLAPRLARWDEQFF; cdr3_nt: TGTGCCAGCAGCTTAGCGCCCCGGCTAGCGCGGTGGGATGAGCAGTTCTTC
v_call: TRBV5-1; cdr3_length: 14; clone_size: many; d_call: TRBD2; j_call: TRBJ2-3; cdr3_aa: CASNRLASTDTQYF; cdr3_nt: TGCGCCAGCAACCGACTAGCCAGCACAGATACGCAGTATTTT
v_call: TRBV18; cdr3_length: 13; clone_size: NA; d_call: NA; j_call: TRBJ2-2; cdr3_aa: CASSQKNTGELFF; cdr3_nt: TGTGCCAGCTCGCAGAAAAATACCGGGGAGCTGTTTTTT
v_call: TRBV12-3/TRBV12-4; cdr3_length: 17; clone_size: NA; d_call: NA; j_call: TRBJ2-2; cdr3_aa: CASSFKRTLPNTGELFF; cdr3_nt: TGTGCCAGCAGTTTCAAACGGACACTTCCGAACACCGGGGAGCTGTTTTTT
v_call: TRBV6-5; cdr3_length: 15; clone_size: NA; d_call: TRBD1; j_call: TRBJ2-7; cdr3_aa: CASSYSWDRDGEQYF; cdr3_nt: TGTGCCAGCAGTTACAGCTGGGACAGGGACGGCGAGCAGTACTTC
v_call: TRBV5-5; cdr3_length: 14; clone_size: few; d_call: NA; j_call: TRBJ1-1; cdr3_aa: CASRNLEMNTEAFF; cdr3_nt: TGTGCCAGCAGGAACTTAGAAATGAACACTGAAGCTTTCTTT
v_call: TRBV20-1; cdr3_length: 12; clone_size: few; d_call: NA; j_call: TRBJ1-2; cdr3_aa: CSARGTNYGYTF; cdr3_nt: TGCAGTGCTAGAGGAACCAACTATGGCTACACCTTC
v_call: TRBV7-2; cdr3_length: 12; clone_size: many; d_call: NA; j_call: TRBJ2-7; cdr3_aa: CASSPQAREQYF; cdr3_nt: TGTGCCAGCAGCCCCCAGGCTAGGGAGCAGTACTTC
v_call: TRBV20-1; cdr3_length: 20; clone_size: few; d_call: TRBD2; j_call: TRBJ2-6; cdr3_aa: CSARDRLAGVRRSGANVLTF; cdr3_nt: TGCAGTGCTAGAGATCGGCTAGCGGGAGTTAGGCGCTCTGGGGCCAACGTCCTGACTTTC
v_call: TRBV6-4; cdr3_length: 16; clone_size: NA; d_call: NA; j_call: TRBJ1-2; cdr3_aa: CASSDTNRALSYGYTF; cdr3_nt: TGTGCCAGCAGTGACACAAACAGAGCGCTCTCCTATGGCTACACCTTC